The clone carrying this T cell receptor beta chain was picked up a small number of times. What it recognizes is unknown. TCRdb reprocessed the RT-PCR reads with MiXCR, giving one entry per CDR3 protein. The table lists more than 700,000 distinct CDR3 sequences, 21% of them singletons. The data stem from a study of response to subunit inactivated influenza vaccine. Study observations and caveats: It was suggested by the authors that few new T cells are recruited by each seasonal influenza vaccination.

This clonotype was obtained from a man aged 50-59 years who received an inactivated influenza vaccine. The material was PBMCs from blood, obtained more than 4 days after vaccination.

The CDR3 sequence is CASSFTDQETQYF. CDR3 DNA: TGTGCCAGCAGTTTTACGGATCAAGAGACCCAGTACTTC. The chain couples TRBV12-3 or TRBV12-4 to TRBJ2-5; D unclear. Deletions cut 3 bases from V and 2 bases from J, with 7 bases between. This CDR3 comprises 13 residues.